A single sample gave rise to the 5 T cell receptor beta chains below, sequenced in a study of blood T cells in healthy people across ages. PCR was performed a second time for about 7 to 12 cycles using a sample-barcoded 5' primer and a J-beta primer mix. TCRdb re-analysed the 5' RACE reads in MiXCR, keeping a single row per CDR3 protein. The table has some 1.5 million distinct CDR3 sequences, 28% seen once. Input material: blood. These receptor sequences come from a woman in her 30s in good health.

This chain links TRBV7-9 with TRBJ2-5, with D unresolved. The V gene lost 2 bases and the J gene lost 5 bases, with 12 bases spanning the gap. CDR1 and CDR2 from the germline V gene are SEHNR and FQNEAQ (reference sequence). The CDR3 covers 14 residues. In DNA form, the CDR3 reads TGTGCCAGCAGCTTATGGAGCCCTGGGGAGACCCAGTACTTC. It translates to CASSLWSPGETQYF.

J is TRBJ2-7 and V is TRBV12-3 or TRBV12-4; 9 bases fit TRBD2. The CDR3 covers 15 residues. The V and J ends lost 0 bases and 4 bases, in that order; junction bases with no gene match: 4. Written as DNA, the CDR3 is TGTGCCAGCAGTTTAGCGGCTAGCGGGGCATACGAGCAGTACTTC. Amino acid sequence: CASSLAASGAYEQYF.

The V gene is TRBV27, the J gene TRBJ2-1; the match to TRBD2 covers 7 bases. V was clipped by 4 bases and J by 4 bases; unmatched bases: 13. Germline CDR1 reads MNHEY; CDR2 reads SMNVEV (reference sequence). CDR3 size: 17 residues. In DNA form, the CDR3 reads TGTGCCAGCAGTTACCGTCCTGAAGCGGGGAGGTACAATGAGCAGTTCTTC. Protein product: CASSYRPEAGRYNEQFF.

In DNA form, the CDR3 reads TGTGCCAGCAGCTTAAGGGGCGATTATAATTCACCCCTCCACTTT. It encodes CASSLRGDYNSPLHF. V and J are TRBV7-3 and TRBJ1-6, with a tentative D call TRBD1 (5 bases). From germline, CDR1 is SGHTA and CDR2 FQGTGA. The CDR3 is made up of 15 amino acids. V gave up 1 base and J gave up 4 bases, with 8 bases separating them. Based on the CDR3 plus reference TRBV7-3 and TRBJ1-6, the full variable domain is GAGVSQTPSNKVTEKGKYVELRCDPISGHTALYWYRQSLGQGPEFLIYFQGTGAADDSGLPNDRFFAVRPEGSVSTLKIQRTERGDSAVYLCASSLRGDYNSPLHFGNGTRLTVT.

A few counts support this clonotype. J is TRBJ2-1 and V is TRBV7-9; D not certain. The CDR3 length is 16 residues. V was pared by 1 base and J by 0 bases, with 10 bases between. In germline, CDR1 is SEHNR, CDR2 FQNEAQ (reference sequence). Here the CDR3 DNA reads TGTGCCAGCAGCTTAGATCGTTCAGTCTCCTACAATGAGCAGTTCTTC. Amino acid sequence: CASSLDRSVSYNEQFF.